These 26 T cell receptor beta chains share one sample of origin, sequenced in a study of blood T cell repertoires in COVID-19. Profiling relied on immunoSEQ multiplex PCR, and the TCRdb table lists in-frame clones only, not all of them. The sample includes some 500,000 clones, roughly nine tenths of them seen just once. The sample was peripheral blood. These receptors all come from a woman in her forties or fifties with COVID-19, enrolled during active disease.

V gene TRBV6-1 combines with J gene TRBJ1-4; the match to TRBD1 covers 9 bases. Germline assignment: CDR1 MNHNS and CDR2 SASEGT. With 0 bases clipped from V and 6 bases from J, the junction kept 8 bases outside the gene matches. The CDR3 has 17 residues. The CDR3 DNA reads TGTGCCAGCAGTGAAGCAGGAAGGCGGACAGGGGATGAAAAACTGTTTTTT. This sequence encodes CASSEAGRRTGDEKLFF.

The CDR3 DNA follows: TGTGCCATCAGCGACCTAACTAGCGGGGCTCAAGAGACCCAGTACTTC. This translates into CAISDLTSGAQETQYF. This chain links TRBV10-3 with TRBJ2-5, with 10 bases lining up with TRBD2. V lost 6 bases, J lost 2 bases, and 9 bases stayed unmatched. The CDR3 is made up of 16 amino acids. The germline V gene has CDR1 ENHRY and CDR2 SYGVKD.

This clone has only one observation. The genes are TRBV7-3 and TRBJ2-3; TRBD2 aligns across 9 bases. The CDR3 extends over 14 amino acids. Trimming at V came to 4 bases and at J to 1 base, leaving 0 bases not matched to a gene. Germline V gene data show CDR1 as SGHTA and CDR2 as FQGTGA. CDR3 nucleotides: TGTGCCAGCAGCTCTAGCGGGGGCACAGATACGCAGTATTTT. Translated: CASSSSGGTDTQYF. Supplemented by reference TRBV7-3 and TRBJ2-3, the full variable domain reads GAGVSQTPSNKVTEKGKYVELRCDPISGHTALYWYRQSLGQGPEFLIYFQGTGAADDSGLPNDRFFAVRPEGSVSTLKIQRTERGDSAVYLCASSSSGGTDTQYFGPGTRLTVL.

J is TRBJ1-6 and V is TRBV18; TRBD1 aligns across 8 bases. J gave up 13 bases and V 4 bases, and 9 bases lay outside the gene matches. CDR3 length equals 14 residues. CDR1 is KGHSH, CDR2 LQKENI, per germline. CDR3 coding DNA: TGTGCCAGCTCACTCGGACAGGGCTTGTTTCCCCTCCACTTT. Its translation is CASSLGQGLFPLHF.

The chain uses TRBV6-5 and TRBJ1-3; D is perhaps TRBD1 (6 bases). The germline V and J ends were trimmed by 7 bases and 0 bases, with 13 bases remaining between them. The germline V gene has CDR1 MNHEY and CDR2 SVGAGI. The CDR3 extends over 15 amino acids. For the CDR3, the DNA is TGTGCCAGCAAGGGGGGGGCTCACTCTGGAAACACCATATATTTT. Translating it yields CASKGGAHSGNTIYF.

This clone was observed once. This chain links TRBV19 with TRBJ1-2; 9 bases line up with TRBD1. The CDR3 extends over 14 amino acids. Germline loops: CDR1 LNHDA, CDR2 SQIVND (reference sequence). J lost 5 bases, V lost 5 bases, and 6 bases had no gene match. This CDR3 reads CASSSTGGGYGYTF. The CDR3 DNA follows: TGTGCCAGTAGTTCGACAGGGGGAGGGTATGGCTACACCTTC.

The gene calls are TRBV6-1 and TRBJ2-7; 8 bases line up with TRBD2. The CDR3 is made up of 16 amino acids. Germline V gives CDR1 MNHNS, CDR2 SASEGT. J gave up 1 base and V 2 bases, and 7 bases lay outside the gene matches. Written as DNA, the CDR3 is TGTGCCAGCAGTGAAACTACATTAGCGGGATCCTACGAGCAGTACTTC. Encoded protein: CASSETTLAGSYEQYF.

The rearrangement links TRBV10-2 to TRBJ2-1; D remains unclear. The germline gives CDR1 WSHSY, CDR2 SAAADI. Deletions cut 0 bases from V and 4 bases from J, with 7 bases between. The CDR3 consists of 14 residues. DNA for the CDR3: TGCGCCAGCAGTGAGTCGACTGGATACAATGAGCAGTTCTTC. This sequence encodes CASSESTGYNEQFF.

The rearrangement joins TRBV12-5 to TRBJ1-1, with no clear D. The length of the CDR3 is 13 residues. Germline CDR1 is LGHNT and CDR2 is FRNRAP. V shed 1 base and J shed 7 bases, with 10 bases lying between them. The CDR3 bases are TGTGCTAGTGGTTTGGAGCCCGGGTATGAAGCTTTCTTT. Its protein is CASGLEPGYEAFF.

The chain links TRBV19 to TRBJ2-7; D not certain. Germline CDR1 LNHDA, CDR2 SQIVND (reference sequence). The CDR3 totals 14 residues. Trimming removed 5 bases at V and 0 bases at J, with 11 bases between. The CDR3 DNA reads TGTGCCAGTAGTTCTCGAGTAAGCTCCTACGAGCAGTACTTC. The encoded protein is CASSSRVSSYEQYF.

As concerns this clone: Within the sample, other DNA sequences also encode this same CDR3. The chain carries TRBV5-1 and TRBJ2-1, with D hard to call. The CDR3 length is 13 residues. V was pared by 0 bases and J by 6 bases, with 7 bases between. Germline V gene data show CDR1 as SGHRS and CDR2 as YFSETQ. This chain's CDR3 is CASSLGGSNEQFF. DNA of the CDR3: TGCGCCAGCAGCTTGGGCGGTTCCAATGAGCAGTTCTTC.

This chain joins TRBV19 and TRBJ1-1; D is unclear. Germline CDR1 LNHDA, CDR2 SQIVND (reference sequence). CDR3 size: 15 residues. Trimming cost V 5 bases and J 7 bases, with 20 bases left between them. The CDR3 region is CASSPGPGIPYEAFF. For the CDR3, the DNA is TGTGCCAGTAGTCCTGGTCCGGGGATTCCTTATGAAGCTTTCTTT.

The CDR3 DNA follows: TGTGCCAGCAGCCCTCGAACAGGGCTGGGGGACGAGCAGTACTTC. Residues: CASSPRTGLGDEQYF. The chain recombines TRBV9 with TRBJ2-7; D perhaps matches TRBD1 (6 bases). Trimming removed 4 bases at V and 5 bases at J, with 19 bases between. Per the germline V gene, CDR1 is SGDLS and CDR2 is YYNGEE. The CDR3 sequence is 15 residues long.

V is TRBV6-5 and J is TRBJ2-3; D may be TRBD1 (6 bases). The CDR3 consists of 14 residues. Germline CDR1 reads MNHEY; CDR2 reads SVGAGI. V shed 2 bases and J shed 2 bases, with 8 bases lying between them. The CDR3 here is CASSYGTTTDTQYF. In DNA form, the CDR3 reads TGTGCCAGCAGTTACGGGACAACCACAGATACGCAGTATTTT.

This sequence joins TRBV2 and TRBJ1-1, with 8 bases that match TRBD1. Germline assignment: CDR1 SNHLY and CDR2 FYNNEI. J was trimmed by 4 bases and V by 0 bases; bases with no gene match: 4. This CDR3 contains 15 residues. The CDR3 bases are TGTGCCAGCAGTGAAGCACAACAGGGGGTCACTGAAGCTTTCTTT. Its translation is CASSEAQQGVTEAFF.

The chain recombines TRBV24-1 with TRBJ2-7, with TRBD1 identical over 7 bases. CDR1 is KGHDR, CDR2 SFDVKD, per germline. The CDR3 is made up of 11 amino acids. Trimming took 9 bases from V and 6 from J; bases not matched to a gene: 4. In nucleotides, the CDR3 is TGTGCCACCTCCGCAGGGGGCGAGCAGTACTTC. Amino acid sequence: CATSAGGEQYF.

The chain combines TRBV7-2 with TRBJ1-1; the match to TRBD1 covers 8 bases. Germline CDR1 reads SGHTA; CDR2 reads FQGNSA. The CDR3 spans 14 residues. V gave up 5 bases and J gave up 2 bases; unmatched junction bases: 4. The CDR3 bases are TGTGCCAGCAGCGTGACAGGGGATAACACTGAAGCTTTCTTT. It translates to CASSVTGDNTEAFF.

The chain employs TRBV5-1 and TRBJ2-1; D unclear. Trimming left V 4 bases short and J 8 bases short, with 10 bases between. The CDR3 length is 12 residues. Per the germline V gene, CDR1 is SGHRS and CDR2 is YFSETQ. The CDR3 DNA sequence: TGCGCCAGCAGCCTTGCTGGGCATGAGCAGTTCTTC. Encoded protein: CASSLAGHEQFF.

This chain uses TRBV28 with TRBJ1-3, with 7 bases that match TRBD1. The CDR3 extends over 14 amino acids. After removal of 6 bases from V and 9 bases from J, the junction contained 11 bases not matched to a gene. From germline, CDR1 is MDHEN and CDR2 SYDVKM. The CDR3 protein is CASSPPTGVGTIYF. CDR3 bases: TGTGCCAGCAGCCCACCTACAGGGGTTGGCACCATATATTTT.

This sequence joins TRBV14 and TRBJ2-1; D is unresolved. The germline V gene encodes CDR1 SGHDN and CDR2 FVKESK. The CDR3 is 15 residues long. Deletions cut 4 bases from V and 3 bases from J, with 13 bases between. The CDR3 here is CASSPRVSLYNEQFF. The DNA for the CDR3 is TGTGCCAGCAGCCCCCGGGTCAGTCTCTACAATGAGCAGTTCTTC.

This chain connects TRBV9 to TRBJ1-5; D perhaps matches TRBD1 (5 bases). The germline CDR1 and CDR2 sequences are SGDLS and YYNGEE. The CDR3 totals 13 residues. The ends were cut back, 1 base at V and 6 bases at J, with 8 bases in the middle. DNA for the CDR3: TGTGCCAGCAGCGTAACTGGGGCTCAGCCCCAGCATTTT. Encoded protein: CASSVTGAQPQHF. The complete variable domain, with remaining parts taken from reference TRBV9 and TRBJ1-5, reads DSGVTQTPKHLITATGQRVTLRCSPRSGDLSVYWYQQSLDQGLQFLIQYYNGEERAKGNILERFSAQQFPDLHSELNLSSLELGDSALYFCASSVTGAQPQHFGDGTRLSIL.

The chain carries TRBV24-1 and TRBJ1-2, with 8 bases matching TRBD1. V shed 4 bases and J 8 bases; nucleotides not matched to a gene: 5. The CDR3 covers 13 residues. Germline-derived CDR1 and CDR2 are KGHDR and SFDVKD. This CDR3 is CATSDVDRGGYTF. In nucleotides, the CDR3 is TGTGCCACCAGTGACGTCGACAGGGGAGGCTACACCTTC.

V and J are TRBV30 and TRBJ1-1; 7 nucleotides agree with TRBD1. Per the germline V gene, CDR1 is GTSNPN and CDR2 is SVGIG (reference sequence). V was clipped by 3 bases and J by 1 base; unmatched bases: 5. The CDR3 spans 14 residues. This chain's CDR3 is CAWRTGIENTEAFF. DNA of the CDR3: TGTGCCTGGAGGACAGGGATTGAGAACACTGAAGCTTTCTTT. Using reference TRBV30 and TRBJ1-1 for the parts outside the CDR3, the full variable domain is SQTIHQWPATLVQPVGSPLSLECTVEGTSNPNLYWYRQAAGRGLQLLFYSVGIGQISSEVPQNLSASRPQDRQFILSSKKLLLSDSGFYLCAWRTGIENTEAFFGQGTRLTVV.

Here the CDR3 DNA reads TGCGCCAGCAGCCCCTTAAACAGGACAGGAGCTTTCTTT. Protein sequence: CASSPLNRTGAFF. The chain recombines TRBV4-1 with TRBJ1-1, with TRBD1 matching 7 bases. The CDR3 runs to 13 residues. Germline CDR1 is MGHRA and CDR2 is YSYEKL. The V and J ends lost 4 bases and 10 bases, in that order; junction bases with no gene match: 9.

V gene TRBV6-1 combines with J gene TRBJ1-6; 7 nucleotides line up with TRBD1. The CDR3 sequence is 16 residues long. The trim removed 2 bases at V and 8 bases at J, leaving 9 bases unmatched. Looked up from germline, CDR1 is MNHNS and CDR2 is SASEGT. The DNA for the CDR3 is TGTGCCAGCAGTGAAATCAGGACAGGAACGGATTCACCCCTCCACTTT. Its protein is CASSEIRTGTDSPLHF.

The rearrangement joins TRBV30 to TRBJ2-5, with TRBD2 matching over 9 bases. The V segment lost 0 bases and the J segment 4 bases; nucleotides outside the gene matches: 6. The germline gives CDR1 GTSNPN, CDR2 SVGIG (reference sequence). The CDR3 has 15 residues. DNA for the CDR3: TGTGCCTGGAGTGTGGTAGCGGGGGTAGGAGAGACCCAGTACTTC. Encoded protein: CAWSVVAGVGETQYF.